This paragraph reports one T cell receptor (beta chain). No antigen is known for it. This record comes from a study of cytomegalovirus exposure and HLA in healthy donors. Overall study results and limits: Among donors in an Asian-associated ancestry cluster, a later analysis reportedly found fewer N-insertions than the roughly 650-donor mean.

The PCR had 60 Vbeta and 13 Jbeta primers. Libraries were prepared by immunoSEQ multiplex PCR; TCRdb keeps only in-frame clonotypes and omits some of them. The table lists around 130,000 clones, around 77% of them singletons. CDR1 and CDR2 from the germline V gene are SGDLS and YYNGEE. This CDR3 contains 15 residues. The V end lost 0 bases, the J end lost 4 bases, and 11 bases lay between the germline ends. The TCR originated in a man aged 25 to 40 in good health and CMV-seronegative. This chain uses TRBV9 with TRBJ2-1; a weak D match, TRBD2 (6 bases). The sample consisted of PBMCs. The CDR3 here is CASSVGQGGYNEQFF. DNA for the CDR3: TGTGCCAGCAGCGTAGGGCAGGGAGGATACAATGAGCAGTTCTTC.